This is a list of T cell receptor beta chains from one sample in a study of T cell repertoires in cytomegalovirus infection. Their antigens are not known. MiXCR, applied by TCRdb to the reads, yields one record per CDR3 protein. The table records 650,000 to 850,000 distinct CDR3 sequences, about 28% of them present only once. Material: cultured CD8+ T cells from PBMCs, obtained from culture after CMV antigen stimulation. These receptors were taken from a human donor in good health (CMV status not recorded). Some clones in this sample may be carry-over from other donors' samples. The CDR3 runs from the conserved cysteine through the conserved F or W. D genes are given only for firm matches. Clone size is not always given. Where it is, it says once, few, many or a class for expanded clones.

d_gene	v_gene	j_gene	abundance	CDR3aa	CDR3nt
TRBD2	TRBV6-2/TRBV6-3	TRBJ2-1	.	CASRETSGGASEQFF	TGTGCCAGCAGAGAGACTAGCGGGGGGGCCAGTGAGCAGTTCTTC
TRBD2	TRBV4-1	TRBJ2-7	once	CASSQTSGAYEQYF	TGCGCCAGCAGCCAGACTAGCGGGGCCTACGAGCAGTACTTC
TRBD1	TRBV6-5	TRBJ2-7	.	CASSPGTGPSEQYF	TGTGCCAGCAGCCCCGGGACAGGGCCTAGCGAGCAGTACTTC
.	TRBV7-6	TRBJ2-2	.	CASSPPRAGTPGELFF	TGTGCCAGCAGCCCCCCTCGTGCGGGAACACCCGGGGAGCTGTTTTTT
.	TRBV7-6	TRBJ2-1	few	CASSQSLPAGAKYNEQFF	TGTGCCAGCAGCCAGAGCCTTCCGGCCGGGGCTAAATACAATGAGCAGTTCTTC
TRBD2	TRBV7-2	TRBJ2-1	many	CASSSRGGSHEQFF	TGTGCCAGCAGCTCCCGGGGGGGCAGCCATGAGCAGTTCTTC
TRBD1	TRBV6-5	TRBJ1-2	.	CASSHRDRGLGNYGYTF	TGTGCCAGCAGCCATAGGGACAGGGGGCTAGGCAACTATGGCTACACCTTC
TRBD1	TRBV12-5	TRBJ1-1	.	CASGPGTGTTEAFF	TGTGCTAGTGGTCCGGGGACAGGGACCACTGAAGCTTTCTTT
TRBD1	TRBV7-6	TRBJ1-1	few	CASSLVQGMNTEAFF	TGTGCCAGCAGCCTCGTACAGGGGATGAACACTGAAGCTTTCTTT
.	TRBV14	TRBJ1-4	once	CASSQVTAYGEKLFF	TGTGCCAGCAGCCAAGTGACAGCCTATGGCGAAAAACTGTTTTTT
TRBD1	TRBV7-4	TRBJ1-5	many	CASSKKAGGSNQPQHF	TGTGCCAGCAGCAAGAAGGCAGGGGGGAGCAATCAGCCCCAGCATTTT
.	TRBV3-1	TRBJ1-2	.	CASSHETTNYGYTF	TGTGCCAGCAGCCATGAGACAACTAACTATGGCTACACCTTC
TRBD1	TRBV24-1	TRBJ2-1	.	CATSDLGTGVNEQFF	TGTGCCACCAGTGATTTGGGGACAGGGGTCAATGAGCAGTTCTTC
.	TRBV27	TRBJ2-1	.	CASSSPGRTLDNEQFF	TGTGCCAGCAGCTCGCCTGGACGGACATTGGACAATGAGCAGTTCTTC
.	TRBV5-4	TRBJ2-3	few	CASSLGTGLSSTDTQYF	TGTGCCAGCAGCTTGGGTACAGGACTTTCTAGCACAGATACGCAGTATTTT
TRBD2	TRBV7-6	TRBJ2-1	few	CASSLGGGGGGEQFF	TGTGCCAGCAGCTTAGGTGGCGGGGGGGGCGGTGAGCAGTTCTTC
.	TRBV28	TRBJ2-2	few	CASTSSFTGELFF	TGTGCCAGCACTAGTAGTTTCACCGGGGAGCTGTTTTTT
.	TRBV7-6	TRBJ1-5	.	CASSLVIGSIYSNQPQHF	TGTGCCAGCAGCTTAGTCATAGGTTCGATTTATAGCAATCAGCCCCAGCATTTT
.	TRBV7-8	TRBJ2-7	many	CASSSIIYEQYF	TGTGCCAGCAGCTCCATTATCTACGAGCAGTACTTC
.	TRBV2	TRBJ2-1	.	CATEPQRAGSYNEQFF	TGTGCCACCGAGCCTCAGCGGGCCGGCTCCTACAATGAGCAGTTCTTC
.	TRBV19	TRBJ2-5	.	CASSPSRLYQETQYF	TGTGCCAGTAGCCCTAGCCGGCTGTACCAAGAGACCCAGTACTTC
.	TRBV4-1	TRBJ2-1	.	CASSQGTGNMEQFF	TGCGCCAGCAGCCAGGGCACCGGGAACATGGAGCAGTTCTTC
.	TRBV12-3/TRBV12-4	TRBJ2-2	.	CASSPDRQETNTGELFF	TGTGCCAGCAGTCCAGATAGACAGGAGACGAACACCGGGGAGCTGTTTTTT
TRBD1	TRBV4-1	TRBJ1-1	.	CASSLGTGETNTEAFF	TGCGCCAGCAGCCTTGGGACAGGGGAGACGAACACTGAAGCTTTCTTT
.	TRBV15	TRBJ1-2	few	CATSTTAHNYGYTF	TGTGCCACCAGCACTACGGCCCATAACTATGGCTACACCTTC
.	TRBV7-6	TRBJ2-3	few	CASSLSQTDTQYF	TGTGCCAGCAGCTTGAGCCAAACAGATACGCAGTATTTT
.	TRBV12-3/TRBV12-4	TRBJ2-7	few	CASSSQTYEQYF	TGTGCCAGCAGCTCTCAGACCTACGAGCAGTACTTC
TRBD1	TRBV7-6	TRBJ1-2	.	CASSSGQGAIYGYTF	TGTGCCAGCAGCTCCGGACAGGGGGCGATCTATGGCTACACCTTC